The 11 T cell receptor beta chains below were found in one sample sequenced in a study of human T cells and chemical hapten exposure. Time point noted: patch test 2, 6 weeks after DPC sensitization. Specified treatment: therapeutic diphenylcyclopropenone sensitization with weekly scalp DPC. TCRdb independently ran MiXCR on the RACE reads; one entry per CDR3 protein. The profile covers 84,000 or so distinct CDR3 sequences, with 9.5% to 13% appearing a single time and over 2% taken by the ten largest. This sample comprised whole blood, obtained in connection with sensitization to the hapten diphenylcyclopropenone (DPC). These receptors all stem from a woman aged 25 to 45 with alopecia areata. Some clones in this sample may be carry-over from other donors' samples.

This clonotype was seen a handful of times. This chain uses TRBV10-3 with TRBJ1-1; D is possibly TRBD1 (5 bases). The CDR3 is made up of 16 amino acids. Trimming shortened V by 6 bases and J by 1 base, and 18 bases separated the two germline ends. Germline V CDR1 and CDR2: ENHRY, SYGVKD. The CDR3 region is CAISSSPGPGNTEAFF. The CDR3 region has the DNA TGTGCCATCAGCTCATCTCCGGGACCCGGGAACACTGAAGCTTTCTTT.

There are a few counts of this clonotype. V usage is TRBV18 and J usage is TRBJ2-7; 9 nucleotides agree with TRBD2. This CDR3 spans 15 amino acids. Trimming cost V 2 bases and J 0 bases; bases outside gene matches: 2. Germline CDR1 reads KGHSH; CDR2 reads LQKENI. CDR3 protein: CASSPTLAGSYEQYF. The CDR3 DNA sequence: TGTGCCAGCTCACCAACACTAGCGGGCTCCTACGAGCAGTACTTC.

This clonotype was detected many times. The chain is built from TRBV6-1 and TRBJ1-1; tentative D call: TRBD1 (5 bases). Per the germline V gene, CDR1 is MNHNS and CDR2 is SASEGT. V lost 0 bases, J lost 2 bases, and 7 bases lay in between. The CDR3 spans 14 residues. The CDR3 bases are TGTGCCAGCAGTGAAGCAGGGACTAACACTGAAGCTTTCTTT. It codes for CASSEAGTNTEAFF.

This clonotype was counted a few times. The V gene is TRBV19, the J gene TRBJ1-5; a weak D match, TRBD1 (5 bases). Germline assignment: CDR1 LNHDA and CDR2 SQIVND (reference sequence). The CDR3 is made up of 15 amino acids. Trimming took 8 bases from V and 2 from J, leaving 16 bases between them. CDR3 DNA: TGTGCCAGTGCAGGGTCAGGGTTCGGCAATCAGCCCCAGCATTTT. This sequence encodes CASAGSGFGNQPQHF.

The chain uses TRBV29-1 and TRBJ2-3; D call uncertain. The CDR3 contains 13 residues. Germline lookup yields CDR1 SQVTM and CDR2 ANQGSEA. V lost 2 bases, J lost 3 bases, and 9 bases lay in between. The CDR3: CSVETARTDTQYF. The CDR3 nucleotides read TGCAGCGTTGAAACGGCTAGAACAGATACGCAGTATTTT.

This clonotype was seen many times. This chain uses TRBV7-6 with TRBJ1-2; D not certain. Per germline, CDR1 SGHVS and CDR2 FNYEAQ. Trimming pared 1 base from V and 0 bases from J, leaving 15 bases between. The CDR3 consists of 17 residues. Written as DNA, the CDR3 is TGTGCCAGCAGCTTAGGGGTCGGTCGTGGGTCTAACTATGGCTACACCTTC. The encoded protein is CASSLGVGRGSNYGYTF.

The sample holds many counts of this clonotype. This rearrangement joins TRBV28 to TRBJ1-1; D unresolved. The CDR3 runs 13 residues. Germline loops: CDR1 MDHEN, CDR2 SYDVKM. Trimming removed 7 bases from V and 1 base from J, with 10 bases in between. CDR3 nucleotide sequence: TGTGCCAGCAAAGTTACCGAGAACACTGAAGCTTTCTTT. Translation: CASKVTENTEAFF.

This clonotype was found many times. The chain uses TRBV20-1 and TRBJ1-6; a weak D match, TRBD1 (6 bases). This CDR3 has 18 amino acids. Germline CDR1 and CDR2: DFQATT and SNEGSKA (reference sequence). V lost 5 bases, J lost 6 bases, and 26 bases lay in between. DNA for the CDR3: TGCAGTGCTCGGGACATAATCCAACCGAGGGAATTTAATTCACCCCTCCACTTT. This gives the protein CSARDIIQPREFNSPLHF.

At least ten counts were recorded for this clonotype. The CDR3 spells CASSQGQGEFGNQPQHF. CDR3 sequence (DNA): TGCGCCAGCAGCCAGGGACAGGGGGAGTTTGGCAATCAGCCCCAGCATTTT. The chain links TRBV4-1 to TRBJ1-5, with 11 bases identical to TRBD1. Trimming removed 3 bases from V and 2 bases from J; junction bases left unmatched: 6. The CDR3 sequence is 17 residues long. CDR1 is MGHRA and CDR2 is YSYEKL in the germline V gene.

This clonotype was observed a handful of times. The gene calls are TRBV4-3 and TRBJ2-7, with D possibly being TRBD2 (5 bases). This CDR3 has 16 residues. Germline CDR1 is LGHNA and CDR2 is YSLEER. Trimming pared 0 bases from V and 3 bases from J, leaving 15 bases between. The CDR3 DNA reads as TGCGCCAGCAGCCAAGATGGGAGAGGGCGACGCTACGAGCAGTACTTC. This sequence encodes CASSQDGRGRRYEQYF.

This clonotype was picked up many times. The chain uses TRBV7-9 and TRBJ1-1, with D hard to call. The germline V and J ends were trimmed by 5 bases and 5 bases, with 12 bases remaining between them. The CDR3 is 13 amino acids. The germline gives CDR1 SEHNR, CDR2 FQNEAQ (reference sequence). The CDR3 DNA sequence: TGTGCCAGCAGCGAAAATGGGCTGACTGAAGCTTTCTTT. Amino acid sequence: CASSENGLTEAFF.